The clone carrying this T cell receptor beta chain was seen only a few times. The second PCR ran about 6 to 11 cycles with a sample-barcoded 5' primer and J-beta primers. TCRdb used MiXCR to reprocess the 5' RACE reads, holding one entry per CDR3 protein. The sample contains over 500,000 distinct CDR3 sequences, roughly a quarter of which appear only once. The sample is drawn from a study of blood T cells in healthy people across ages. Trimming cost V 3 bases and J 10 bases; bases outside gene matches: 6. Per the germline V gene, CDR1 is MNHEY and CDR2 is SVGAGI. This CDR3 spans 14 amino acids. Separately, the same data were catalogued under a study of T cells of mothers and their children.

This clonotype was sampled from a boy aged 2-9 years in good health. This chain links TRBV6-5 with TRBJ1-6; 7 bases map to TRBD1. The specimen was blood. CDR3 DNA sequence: TGTGCCAGCAGTTATCAGGGGGTGGGCTCACCCCTCCACTTT. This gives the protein CASSYQGVGSPLHF.